The rows below give T cell receptor beta chains drawn from one sample of a study of blood T cell repertoires in COVID-19. Assay used: immunoSEQ multiplex PCR; TCRdb lists only in-frame clones, some missing. Of 120,000 or so clones in the sample, around 83% were seen once. Sequenced input: peripheral blood. Receptor source: an elderly man with active or convalescent COVID-19. Both conserved end residues are part of each CDR3. Fields, in order: D gene, V gene, clone size, J gene, CDR3 protein, CDR3 DNA. D genes are given only for firm matches. Not every row has a clone size; where given, it reads once, few, many or a size class.

>TRBD1|TRBV10-3|NA|TRBJ1-4
CAITGTANEKLFF
TGTGCCATAACCGGGACAGCAAATGAAAAACTGTTTTTT
>NA|TRBV28|NA|TRBJ1-6
CASSSRQGGGSPLHF
TGTGCCAGCAGTTCCCGGCAGGGTGGTGGTTCACCCCTCCACTTT
>NA|TRBV7-9|few|TRBJ2-7
CASSLSGDEQYF
TGTGCCAGCAGCCTTTCGGGGGACGAGCAGTACTTC
>NA|TRBV6-1|NA|TRBJ1-5
CASSGANPDQPQHF
TGTGCCAGCAGTGGCGCGAACCCTGATCAGCCCCAGCATTTT
>TRBD1|TRBV4-3|NA|TRBJ1-2
CASSQDRGRPGYTF
TGCGCCAGCAGCCAAGACAGGGGGCGCCCTGGCTACACCTTC
>NA|TRBV4-2|NA|TRBJ1-3
CASSQALSGNTIYF
TGTGCCAGCAGCCAAGCCCTCTCTGGAAACACCATATATTTT
>NA|TRBV10-3|NA|TRBJ2-3
CAISDPDNTQYF
TGTGCCATCAGTGACCCCGACAATACGCAGTATTTT
>NA|TRBV7-2|NA|TRBJ1-3
CASSLVGGAKPSGNTIYF
TGTGCCAGCAGCTTAGTAGGAGGGGCTAAGCCCTCTGGAAACACCATATATTTT
>TRBD1|TRBV18|NA|TRBJ2-7
CASSPPWTGSYEQYF
TGTGCCAGCTCACCACCCTGGACAGGCTCCTACGAGCAGTACTTC
>TRBD2|TRBV6-2/TRBV6-3|NA|TRBJ2-5
CASSYTSGGARETQYF
TGTGCCAGCAGTTACACTAGCGGGGGGGCCCGGGAGACCCAGTACTTC
>NA|TRBV11-2|many|TRBJ1-5
CASSFPCEVHQPQHF
TGTGCCAGCAGCTTTCCTTGCGAGGTGCATCAGCCCCAGCATTTT
>NA|TRBV18|NA|TRBJ2-7
CASSRRAGDEQYF
TGTGCCAGCTCACGTCGAGCGGGTGACGAGCAGTACTTC
>NA|TRBV7-9|NA|TRBJ2-3
CASSSVPTQYF
TGTGCCAGCAGCTCGGTTCCTACGCAGTATTTT
>TRBD2|TRBV6-6|NA|TRBJ2-3
CASAASGGRGTDTQYF
TGTGCCAGCGCGGCTAGCGGGGGGAGGGGCACAGATACGCAGTATTTT
>NA|TRBV14|NA|TRBJ2-7
CASSQDQLGQVVNEQYF
TGTGCCAGCAGCCAAGATCAATTGGGGCAGGTAGTCAACGAGCAGTACTTC
>TRBD2|TRBV6-2/TRBV6-3|NA|TRBJ2-3
CASSSGTSLTFTDTQYF
TGTGCCAGCAGTTCGGGGACTAGCTTAACCTTCACAGATACGCAGTATTTT
>NA|TRBV28|NA|TRBJ2-4
CASSFVLQEKNIQYF
TGTGCCAGCAGTTTTGTTCTACAGGAAAAAAACATTCAGTACTTC
>NA|TRBV7-9|NA|TRBJ1-5
CASSPEDGEGNQPQHF
TGTGCCAGCAGCCCGGAGGACGGAGAAGGCAATCAGCCCCAGCATTTT
>NA|TRBV21-1|NA|TRBJ1-5
CASTDRDRVYQPQHF
TGTGCCAGCACGGACCGGGACAGGGTTTATCAGCCCCAGCATTTT
>TRBD1|TRBV11-2|NA|TRBJ2-7
CASSFIGDRGYEQYF
TGTGCCAGCAGCTTTATTGGGGACAGGGGGTACGAGCAGTACTTC
>TRBD1|TRBV5-4|NA|TRBJ1-2
CASSDPGTGLGYGYTF
TGTGCCAGCAGCGACCCCGGGACAGGGTTGGGCTATGGCTACACCTTC
>TRBD1|TRBV5-1|NA|TRBJ2-3
CASSVQTGGGTDTQYF
TGCGCCAGCAGCGTCCAGACAGGGGGAGGGACAGATACGCAGTATTTT
>TRBD1|TRBV6-5|NA|TRBJ2-7
CASSPRDSLYYEQYF
TGTGCCAGCAGCCCACGGGACAGCTTATACTACGAGCAGTACTTC
>TRBD1|TRBV25-1|NA|TRBJ2-1
CASSRGQSSYNEQFF
TGTGCCAGCAGCCGGGGACAGAGCTCCTACAATGAGCAGTTCTTC
>TRBD2|TRBV4-1|NA|TRBJ2-7
CASSSAPSGGLEQYF
TGCGCCAGCAGCTCCGCTCCTAGCGGGGGGCTCGAGCAGTACTTC
>NA|TRBV9|NA|TRBJ1-6
CASSPSPGVGSPLHF
TGTGCCAGCAGCCCTTCCCCAGGGGTTGGTTCACCCCTCCACTTT
>TRBD1|TRBV19|NA|TRBJ1-3
CASSIRQGASTNTIYF
TGTGCCAGTAGTATCAGGCAGGGGGCCTCAACGAACACCATATATTTT
>TRBD1|TRBV5-1|once|TRBJ2-2
CASSSTGANTGELFF
TGCGCCAGCAGCTCGACAGGGGCGAACACCGGGGAGCTGTTTTTT
>NA|TRBV7-2|NA|TRBJ1-5
CASSREDSHGQPQHF
TGTGCCAGCAGCCGTGAGGACAGCCACGGTCAGCCCCAGCATTTT
>TRBD2|TRBV28|NA|TRBJ2-7
CASSPLSSGYYEQYF
TGTGCCAGCAGTCCCCTCTCTAGCGGGTACTACGAGCAGTACTTC
>NA|TRBV4-3|once|TRBJ1-2
CASSQDLQGLVGYTF
TGCGCCAGCAGCCAAGACCTCCAGGGGCTCGTTGGCTACACCTTC
>TRBD1|TRBV30|NA|TRBJ2-7
CAWSPFGQGASYEQYF
TGTGCCTGGAGTCCCTTCGGGCAGGGGGCATCCTACGAGCAGTACTTC
>NA|TRBV19|NA|TRBJ1-4
CASSREEEKLFF
TGTGCCAGTAGTCGGGAGGAGGAAAAACTGTTTTTT
>TRBD1|TRBV4-3|NA|TRBJ2-1
CASSQETGAPYNEQFF
TGCGCCAGCAGCCAGGAGACAGGGGCCCCGTACAATGAGCAGTTCTTC
>NA|TRBV3-1/TRBV3-2|once|TRBJ2-7
CASSQAGYEQYF
TGTGCCAGCAGCCAAGCCGGGTACGAGCAGTACTTC
>NA|TRBV9|NA|TRBJ2-3
CASSVVGSGLTDTQYF
TGTGCCAGCAGCGTAGTCGGCAGCGGGCTCACAGATACGCAGTATTTT
>NA|TRBV3-1/TRBV3-2|NA|TRBJ1-2
CASSQSHYGYTF
TGTGCCAGCAGCCAATCTCACTATGGCTACACCTTC
>TRBD1|TRBV19|NA|TRBJ2-1
CASSTGTGYNEQFF
TGTGCCAGTAGTACCGGGACAGGTTACAATGAGCAGTTCTTC
>TRBD1|TRBV4-3|NA|TRBJ1-5
CASSQGTGRNQPQHF
TGCGCCAGCAGCCAGGGGACAGGGCGCAATCAGCCCCAGCATTTT
>NA|TRBV9|NA|TRBJ1-4
CASSERENEKLFF
TGTGCCAGCAGCGAACGGGAGAATGAAAAACTGTTTTTT
>TRBD2|TRBV7-8|NA|TRBJ2-3
CASSISGGAGDTQYF
TGTGCCAGCAGCATTAGCGGGGGGGCCGGGGATACGCAGTATTTT
>TRBD1|TRBV27|NA|TRBJ1-2
CASSLSGTGKVFGYTF
TGTGCCAGCAGTTTATCGGGGACAGGGAAGGTGTTTGGCTACACCTTC
>NA|TRBV5-6|NA|TRBJ2-3
CASSFGSSTDTQYF
TGTGCCAGCAGCTTTGGGAGCAGCACAGATACGCAGTATTTT
>NA|TRBV7-9|NA|TRBJ1-6
CASSLRQVNSPLHF
TGTGCCAGCAGCTTAAGGCAGGTTAATTCACCCCTCCACTTT
>NA|TRBV5-1|NA|TRBJ2-5
CASSLFVSGETQYF
TGCGCCAGCAGCTTGTTCGTCTCCGGAGAGACCCAGTACTTC
>NA|TRBV19|NA|TRBJ1-1
CASKRGGPMNTEAFF
TGTGCCAGTAAGCGTGGCGGCCCCATGAACACTGAAGCTTTCTTT
>TRBD2|TRBV3-1/TRBV3-2|NA|TRBJ2-3
CASSQDRGGYTDTQYF
TGTGCCAGCAGCCAAGATCGCGGGGGGTATACAGATACGCAGTATTTT
>TRBD1|TRBV6-5|NA|TRBJ1-4
CASSQQGNEKLFF
TGTGCCAGCAGCCAACAGGGGAATGAAAAACTGTTTTTT
>NA|TRBV7-2|once|TRBJ1-2
CASSLLGGAPNYGYTF
TGTGCCAGCAGCCTATTGGGGGGGGCGCCTAACTATGGCTACACCTTC
>NA|TRBV12-3/TRBV12-4|NA|TRBJ1-1
CASSPTPNTEAFF
TGTGCCAGCAGTCCAACACCGAACACTGAAGCTTTCTTT
>NA|TRBV6-2/TRBV6-3|once|TRBJ1-2
CASSPTGLTYGYTF
TGTGCCAGCAGCCCGACAGGACTTACCTATGGCTACACCTTC
>TRBD1|TRBV20-1|NA|TRBJ2-7
CSASQGVSREQYF
TGCAGTGCTAGTCAGGGGGTGTCAAGGGAGCAGTACTTC
>TRBD1|TRBV7-9|NA|TRBJ1-1
CASSPGQGGATEAFF
TGTGCCAGCAGCCCTGGACAGGGTGGTGCCACTGAAGCTTTCTTT
>TRBD2|TRBV29-1|NA|TRBJ2-5
CSVEGKTRGGRGTQYF
TGCAGCGTTGAAGGGAAGACTCGCGGGGGGCGGGGGACCCAGTACTTC
>NA|TRBV12-5|NA|TRBJ2-2
CASGFGEAGNTGELFF
TGTGCTAGTGGTTTCGGAGAGGCGGGCAACACCGGGGAGCTGTTTTTT